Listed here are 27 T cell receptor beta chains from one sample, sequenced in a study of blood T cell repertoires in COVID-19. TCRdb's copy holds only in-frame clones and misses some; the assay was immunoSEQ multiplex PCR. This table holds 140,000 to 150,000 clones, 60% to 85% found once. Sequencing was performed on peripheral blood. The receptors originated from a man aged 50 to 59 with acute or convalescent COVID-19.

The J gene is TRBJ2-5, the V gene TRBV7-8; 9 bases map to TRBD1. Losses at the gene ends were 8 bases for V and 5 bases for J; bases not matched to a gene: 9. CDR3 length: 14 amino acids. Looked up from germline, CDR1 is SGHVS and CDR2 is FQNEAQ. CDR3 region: CASHRGRVEETQYF. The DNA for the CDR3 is TGTGCCAGCCACAGGGGGCGGGTGGAGGAGACCCAGTACTTC.

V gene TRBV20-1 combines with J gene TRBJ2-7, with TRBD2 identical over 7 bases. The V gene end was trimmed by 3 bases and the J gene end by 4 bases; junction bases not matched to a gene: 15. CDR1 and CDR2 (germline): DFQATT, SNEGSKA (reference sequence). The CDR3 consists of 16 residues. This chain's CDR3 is CSASSSYGGGLYEQYF. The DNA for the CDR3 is TGCAGTGCTAGTTCTTCGTACGGCGGGGGACTATACGAGCAGTACTTC.

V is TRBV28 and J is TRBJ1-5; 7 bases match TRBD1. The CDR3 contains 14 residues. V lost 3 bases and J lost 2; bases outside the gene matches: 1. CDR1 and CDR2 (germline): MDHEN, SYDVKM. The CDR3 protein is CASSFTGGNQPQHF. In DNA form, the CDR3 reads TGTGCCAGCAGTTTTACAGGGGGCAATCAGCCCCAGCATTTT.

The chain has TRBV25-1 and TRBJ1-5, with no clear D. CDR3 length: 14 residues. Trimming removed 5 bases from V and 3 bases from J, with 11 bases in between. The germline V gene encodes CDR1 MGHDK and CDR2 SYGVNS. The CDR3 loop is CASSMGHHNQPQHF. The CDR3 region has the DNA TGTGCCAGCAGTATGGGCCACCACAATCAGCCCCAGCATTTT.

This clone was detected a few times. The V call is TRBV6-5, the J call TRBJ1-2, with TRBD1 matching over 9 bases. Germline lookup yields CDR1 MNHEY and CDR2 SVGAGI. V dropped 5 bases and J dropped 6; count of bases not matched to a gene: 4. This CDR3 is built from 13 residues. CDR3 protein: CASSRGQGNGYTF. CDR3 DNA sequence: TGTGCCAGCAGTAGGGGACAGGGTAATGGCTACACCTTC.

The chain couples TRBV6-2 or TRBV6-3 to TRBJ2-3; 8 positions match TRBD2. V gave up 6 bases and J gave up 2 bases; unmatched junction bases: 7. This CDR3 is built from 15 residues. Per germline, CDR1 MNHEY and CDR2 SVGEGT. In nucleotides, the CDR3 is TGTGCCAGCAGCTGGCGGGGGGCCTTCACAGATACGCAGTATTTT. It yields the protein CASSWRGAFTDTQYF.

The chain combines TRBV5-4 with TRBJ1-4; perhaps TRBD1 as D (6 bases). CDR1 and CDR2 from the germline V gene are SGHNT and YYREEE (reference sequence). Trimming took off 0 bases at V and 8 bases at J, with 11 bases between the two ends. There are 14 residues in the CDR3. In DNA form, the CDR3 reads TGTGCCAGCAGCTTGGATGTGGGGGCCGAAAAACTGTTTTTT. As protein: CASSLDVGAEKLFF.

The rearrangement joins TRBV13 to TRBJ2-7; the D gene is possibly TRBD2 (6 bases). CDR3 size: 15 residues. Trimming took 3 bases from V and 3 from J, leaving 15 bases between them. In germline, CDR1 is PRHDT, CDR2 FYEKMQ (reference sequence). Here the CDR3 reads CASSFGTHTVYEQYF. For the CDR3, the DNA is TGTGCCAGCAGCTTCGGGACTCACACGGTCTACGAGCAGTACTTC.

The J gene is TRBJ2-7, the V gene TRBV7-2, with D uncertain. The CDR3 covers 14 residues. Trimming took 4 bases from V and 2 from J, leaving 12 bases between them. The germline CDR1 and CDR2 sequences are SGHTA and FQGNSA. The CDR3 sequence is CASSYPIAAYEQYF. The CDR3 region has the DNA TGTGCCAGCAGCTACCCCATCGCGGCCTACGAGCAGTACTTC.

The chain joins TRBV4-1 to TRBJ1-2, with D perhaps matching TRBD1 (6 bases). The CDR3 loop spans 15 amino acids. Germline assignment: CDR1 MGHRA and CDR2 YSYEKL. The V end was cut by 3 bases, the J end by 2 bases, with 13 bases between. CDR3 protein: CASSHFNRENYGYTF. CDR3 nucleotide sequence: TGCGCCAGCAGCCATTTTAACAGGGAGAACTATGGCTACACCTTC.

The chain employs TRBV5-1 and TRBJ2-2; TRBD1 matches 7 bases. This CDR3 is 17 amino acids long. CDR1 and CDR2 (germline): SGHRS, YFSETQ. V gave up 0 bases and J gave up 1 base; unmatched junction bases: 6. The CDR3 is CASSLETGALNTGELFF. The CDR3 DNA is TGCGCCAGCAGCTTGGAAACAGGGGCCCTGAACACCGGGGAGCTGTTTTTT. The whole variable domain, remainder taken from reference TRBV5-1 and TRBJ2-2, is KAGVTQTPRYLIKTRGQQVTLSCSPISGHRSVSWYQQTPGQGLQFLFEYFSETQRNKGNFPGRFSGRQFSNSRSEMNVSTLELGDSALYLCASSLETGALNTGELFFGEGSRLTVL.

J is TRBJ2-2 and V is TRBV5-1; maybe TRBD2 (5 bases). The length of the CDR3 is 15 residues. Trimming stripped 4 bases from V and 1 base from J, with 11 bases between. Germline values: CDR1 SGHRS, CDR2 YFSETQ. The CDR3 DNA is TGCGCCAGCAGCATGGACTTTTTGAACACCGGGGAGCTGTTTTTT. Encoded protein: CASSMDFLNTGELFF.

CDR3 residues: CATGAWDRREKLFF. DNA of the CDR3: TGTGCCACTGGGGCCTGGGACAGGAGGGAAAAACTGTTTTTT. The chain combines TRBV5-6 with TRBJ1-4, with 8 bases matching TRBD1. The V segment lost 9 bases and the J segment 8 bases; nucleotides outside the gene matches: 12. This CDR3 spans 14 amino acids. The germline gives CDR1 SGHDT, CDR2 YYEEEE.

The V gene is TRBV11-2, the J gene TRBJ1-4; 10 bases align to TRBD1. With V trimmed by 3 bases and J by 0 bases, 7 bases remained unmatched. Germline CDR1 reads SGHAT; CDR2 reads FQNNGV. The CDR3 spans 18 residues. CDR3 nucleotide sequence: TGTGCCAGCAGCTTGTCCGGGACAGGGGTTGCAACTAATGAAAAACTGTTTTTT. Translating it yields CASSLSGTGVATNEKLFF.

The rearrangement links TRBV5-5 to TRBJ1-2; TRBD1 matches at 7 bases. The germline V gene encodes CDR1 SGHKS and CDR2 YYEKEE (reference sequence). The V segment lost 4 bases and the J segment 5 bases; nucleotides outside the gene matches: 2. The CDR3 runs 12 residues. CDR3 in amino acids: CASSGTAYGYTF. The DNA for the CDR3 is TGTGCCAGCAGCGGGACAGCGTATGGCTACACCTTC. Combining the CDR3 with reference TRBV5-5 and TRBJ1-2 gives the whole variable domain DAGVTQSPTHLIKTRGQQVTLRCSPISGHKSVSWYQQVLGQGPQFIFQYYEKEERGRGNFPDRFSARQFPNYSSELNVNALLLGDSALYLCASSGTAYGYTFGSGTRLTVV.

As DNA, the CDR3 is TGCGCCAGCAGCCCATCAGGAGGGGCCGGAGGTGATGAGCAGTTCTTC. This translates into CASSPSGGAGGDEQFF. The chain links TRBV4-1 to TRBJ2-1; the D gene is possibly TRBD2 (6 bases). Trimming cost V 4 bases and J 8 bases, with 21 bases left between them. Per the germline V gene, CDR1 is MGHRA and CDR2 is YSYEKL. The CDR3 totals 16 residues.

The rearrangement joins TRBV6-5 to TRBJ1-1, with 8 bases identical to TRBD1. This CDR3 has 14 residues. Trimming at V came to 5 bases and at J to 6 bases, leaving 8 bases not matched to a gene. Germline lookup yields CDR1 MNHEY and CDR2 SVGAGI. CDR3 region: CASSPRQGSPEAFF. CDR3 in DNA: TGTGCCAGCAGTCCTCGACAGGGGTCACCTGAAGCTTTCTTT.

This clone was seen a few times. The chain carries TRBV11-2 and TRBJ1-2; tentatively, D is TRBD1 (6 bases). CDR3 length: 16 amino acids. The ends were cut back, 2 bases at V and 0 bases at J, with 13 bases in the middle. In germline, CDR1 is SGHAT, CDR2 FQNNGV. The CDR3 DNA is TGTGCCAGCAGCTTAATAGGGACAACTGCTAACTATGGCTACACCTTC. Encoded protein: CASSLIGTTANYGYTF.

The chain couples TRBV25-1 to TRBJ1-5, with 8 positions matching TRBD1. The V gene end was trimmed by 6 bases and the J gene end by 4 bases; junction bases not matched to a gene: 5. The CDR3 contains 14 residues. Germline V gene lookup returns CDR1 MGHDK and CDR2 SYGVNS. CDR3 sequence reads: CASRGQGRNQPQHF. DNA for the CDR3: TGTGCCAGCAGAGGACAGGGTCGAAATCAGCCCCAGCATTTT.

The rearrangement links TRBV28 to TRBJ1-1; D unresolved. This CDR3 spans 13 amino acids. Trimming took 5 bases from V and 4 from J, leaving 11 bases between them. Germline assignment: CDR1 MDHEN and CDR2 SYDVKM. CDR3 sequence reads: CASSLTVGTEAFF. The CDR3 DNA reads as TGTGCCAGCAGTCTCACAGTGGGCACTGAAGCTTTCTTT.

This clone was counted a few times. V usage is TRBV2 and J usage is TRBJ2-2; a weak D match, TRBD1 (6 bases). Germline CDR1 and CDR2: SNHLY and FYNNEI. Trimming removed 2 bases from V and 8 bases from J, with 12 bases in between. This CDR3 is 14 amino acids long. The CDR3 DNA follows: TGTGCCAGCAGTGAACGAGGGGGATCTGGGGAGCTGTTTTTT. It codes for CASSERGGSGELFF.

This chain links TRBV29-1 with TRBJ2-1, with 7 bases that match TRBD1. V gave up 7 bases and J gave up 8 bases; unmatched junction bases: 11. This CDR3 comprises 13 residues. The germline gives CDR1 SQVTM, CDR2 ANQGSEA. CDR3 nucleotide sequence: TGCAGCGCCTACGCCACAGGGGTCCATGAGCAGTTCTTC. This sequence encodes CSAYATGVHEQFF.

CDR3 amino acids: CASGLVSGAGELFF. The CDR3 coding sequence is TGTGCTAGTGGTTTGGTAAGCGGAGCCGGGGAGCTGTTTTTT. The rearrangement links TRBV12-5 to TRBJ2-2; tentative D call: TRBD2 (5 bases). Looked up from germline, CDR1 is LGHNT and CDR2 is FRNRAP. The length of the CDR3 is 14 residues. The V gene lost 0 bases and the J gene lost 6 bases, with 8 bases spanning the gap.

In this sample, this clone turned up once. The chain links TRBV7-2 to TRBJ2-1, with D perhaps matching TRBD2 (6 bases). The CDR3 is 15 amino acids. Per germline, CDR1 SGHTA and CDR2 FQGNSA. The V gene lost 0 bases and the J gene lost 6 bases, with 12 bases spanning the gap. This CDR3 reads CASSLAAGPTNEQFF. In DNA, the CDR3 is TGTGCCAGCAGCTTAGCGGCGGGACCTACCAATGAGCAGTTCTTC.

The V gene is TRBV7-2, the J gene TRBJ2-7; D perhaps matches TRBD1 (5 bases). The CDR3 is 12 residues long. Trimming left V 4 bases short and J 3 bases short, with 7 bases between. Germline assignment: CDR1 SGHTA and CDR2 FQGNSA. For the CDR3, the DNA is TGTGCCAGCAGCTCGACAGTCTACGAGCAGTACTTC. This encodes CASSSTVYEQYF. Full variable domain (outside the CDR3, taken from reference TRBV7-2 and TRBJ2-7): GAGVSQSPSNKVTEKGKDVELRCDPISGHTALYWYRQSLGQGLEFLIYFQGNSAPDKSGLPSDRFSAERTGGSVSTLTIQRTQQEDSAVYLCASSSTVYEQYFGPGTRLTVT.

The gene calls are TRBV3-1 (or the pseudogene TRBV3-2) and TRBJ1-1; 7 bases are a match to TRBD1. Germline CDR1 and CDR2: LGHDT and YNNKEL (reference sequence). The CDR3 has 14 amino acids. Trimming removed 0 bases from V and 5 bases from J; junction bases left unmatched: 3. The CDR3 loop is CASSQDRGRTEAFF. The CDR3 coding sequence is TGTGCCAGCAGCCAAGACAGGGGGAGGACTGAAGCTTTCTTT.

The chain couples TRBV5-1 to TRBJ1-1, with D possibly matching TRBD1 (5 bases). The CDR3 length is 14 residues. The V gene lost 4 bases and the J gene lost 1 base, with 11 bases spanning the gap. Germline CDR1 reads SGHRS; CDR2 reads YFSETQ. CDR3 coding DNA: TGCGCCAGCAGCCCAGGGTCAACGAACACTGAAGCTTTCTTT. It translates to CASSPGSTNTEAFF.